This T cell receptor (beta chain) was recovered during a study of CD8+CD57+ T cells in acquired aplastic anemia. For the study at large: Sorted CD4+ plus CD8+ cells gave DNA averaging around 3.2 ug.

It was patients with CD8+CD57+ cell expansion by flow cytometry who were chosen for sequencing. In all patients, the disease was severe acquired aplastic anemia. Patients were untreated when blood was sampled. Study observations and caveats: Overlapping CD8+ CDR3 repertoires of patients and controls contained around 31 shared sequences.

On this clonotype: Antigen specificity is unknown.

With V trimmed by 10 bases and J by 4 bases, 6 bases remained unmatched. The CDR3 totals 14 residues. Germline CDR1 ENHRY, CDR2 SYGVKD. The use of genomic DNA as template underpinned the TCR beta VDJ and CDR3 profiling. A single record per CDR3 protein comes from TCRdb applying MiXCR to the reads. The table includes around 190,000 distinct CDR3 sequences, approximately 48% detected once. This TCR came from a human donor with aplastic anemia. The sequencing sample was made of sorted CD4+, CD8+, or CD8+CD57+ T cells (not recorded which) from PBMCs. The chain recombines TRBV10-3 with TRBJ2-1, with 11 bases identical to TRBD2. In nucleotides, the CDR3 is TGTGCCACCAGGACTAGCGGGCCTTACAATGAGCAGTTCTTC. This translates into CATRTSGPYNEQFF.